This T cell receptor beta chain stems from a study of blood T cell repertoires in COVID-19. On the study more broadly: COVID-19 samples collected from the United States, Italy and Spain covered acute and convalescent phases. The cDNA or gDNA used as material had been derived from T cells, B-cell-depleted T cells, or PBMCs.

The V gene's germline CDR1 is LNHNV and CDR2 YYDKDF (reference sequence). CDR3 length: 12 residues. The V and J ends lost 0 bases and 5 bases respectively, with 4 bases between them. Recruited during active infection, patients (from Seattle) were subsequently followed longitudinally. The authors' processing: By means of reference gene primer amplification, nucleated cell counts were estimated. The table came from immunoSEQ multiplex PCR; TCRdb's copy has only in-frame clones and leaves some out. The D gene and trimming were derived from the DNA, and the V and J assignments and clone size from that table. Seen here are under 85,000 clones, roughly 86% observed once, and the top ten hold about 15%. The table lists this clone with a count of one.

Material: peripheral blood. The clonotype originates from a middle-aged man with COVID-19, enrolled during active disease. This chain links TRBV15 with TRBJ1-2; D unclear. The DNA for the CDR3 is TGTGCCACCAGCAGAGATCTGTATGGCTACACCTTC. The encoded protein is CATSRDLYGYTF.